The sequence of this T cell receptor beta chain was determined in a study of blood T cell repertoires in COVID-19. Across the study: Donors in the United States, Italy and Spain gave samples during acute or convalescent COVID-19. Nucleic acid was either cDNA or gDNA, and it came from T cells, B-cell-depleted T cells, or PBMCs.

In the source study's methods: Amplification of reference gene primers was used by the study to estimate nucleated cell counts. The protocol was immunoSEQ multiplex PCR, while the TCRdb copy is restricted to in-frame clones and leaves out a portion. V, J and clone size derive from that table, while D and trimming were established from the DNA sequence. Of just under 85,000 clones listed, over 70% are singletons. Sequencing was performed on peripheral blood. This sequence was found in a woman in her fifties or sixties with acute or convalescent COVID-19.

The CDR3 sequence: CASSLGAGGRGAYNEQFF. DNA of the CDR3: TGTGCCAGCAGCTTAGGGGCGGGAGGTAGGGGAGCATACAATGAGCAGTTCTTC. The J gene is TRBJ2-1, the V gene TRBV11-3; 8 bases map to TRBD2. Trimming cost V 1 base and J 4 bases; bases outside gene matches: 12. This CDR3 is built from 18 residues. CDR1 is SGHNT and CDR2 is YENEEA in the germline V gene.